This T cell receptor (beta chain) is from a study of T-cell memory formation after mild COVID-19. Turning to the study itself: The TCR clusters were mostly specific to one donor. Study findings and constraints: CD4/CD8 balance characterized clones contracting day 15 to 85, and CD4+ skew characterized later expanders. Most CD4+ clones that shrank were in CM and EM, while CD8+ ones turned up in EMRA.

To note about this clonotype: The antigen is not known.

Sample barcodes and UMIs were carried by the TCR alpha and TCR beta cDNA libraries that 5'RACE generated with constant-segment primers. From the 5' RACE reads, TCRdb called clonotypes with MiXCR, one entry per CDR3 protein. The data contain some 330,000 distinct CDR3 sequences, 21% of them singletons. The clonotype was recovered from an adult woman who had mild COVID-19 (a few samples of this study predate the infection). Cell type and time point are not known. Sequencing was performed on PBMCs or a T cell subset sorted from them (not recorded which).

This chain's CDR3 is CASSLAQTTSEAFF. DNA for the CDR3: TGTGCCAGCAGCTTAGCGCAAACGACTTCGGAAGCTTTCTTT. The chain carries TRBV7-8 and TRBJ1-1, with unresolved D. Trimming took 0 bases from V and 8 from J, leaving 13 bases between them. Germline V gene data show CDR1 as SGHVS and CDR2 as FQNEAQ. CDR3 length: 14 residues.